This T cell receptor (beta chain) was profiled in a study of cytomegalovirus exposure and HLA in healthy donors. Background on the study: The 100 to 150 validation repertoires and the roughly 680 first-cohort repertoires shared a platform, a later analysis reported. Study-wide results and limits: The study flagged 150 to 200 TCR beta chains as cytomegalovirus-associated.

Here immunoSEQ multiplex PCR was the method, and the copy in TCRdb shows in-frame clones only, minus some. The sample has roughly 300,000 clones; around 86% are singletons. The CDR3 covers 20 residues. Germline-derived CDR1 and CDR2 are SGDLS and YYNGEE. Trimming stripped 2 bases from V and 1 base from J, with 27 bases between. Concerning this clone itself: Its antigen remains unidentified.

The TCR originated in a woman aged 18-29 years in good health and CMV-seronegative. The sample consisted of PBMCs. The chain is built from TRBV9 and TRBJ1-1; D remains ambiguous. The CDR3 DNA is TGTGCCAGCAGCGTCTACCCGACCCTACGGGGAGAGAGCTCGAACACTGAAGCTTTCTTT. Its protein product is CASSVYPTLRGESSNTEAFF.